This T cell receptor (beta chain) originates from a study of response to subunit inactivated influenza vaccine. In this sample, this clonotype turned up a few times. Its antigen remains unidentified. Study-level findings and limits: It was suggested by the authors that few new T cells are recruited by each seasonal influenza vaccination.

MiXCR was run by TCRdb on the RT-PCR reads, yielding one entry per CDR3 protein. The table includes around 580,000 distinct CDR3 sequences, 10% to 15% detected once. V dropped 2 bases and J dropped 9 bases, with 11 bases sitting between them. The CDR3 is 14 residues long. Sequenced here: PBMCs from blood, sampled on the day of vaccination. The source of this sequence is a man aged 45-65 years who received an inactivated influenza vaccine. V gene TRBV12-3 or TRBV12-4 combines with J gene TRBJ1-6; D call uncertain. In DNA form, the CDR3 reads TGTGCCAGCAGTTTAATGCTTTTTCGTTCACCCCTCCACTTT. Translating it yields CASSLMLFRSPLHF.